The 9 T cell receptor beta chains in this list originate from one sample, sequenced in a study of T cells in Graves' hyperthyroidism and ophthalmopathy (dated by TCRdb to the late 2010s). Library preparation was by multiplex PCR. Sequencing relied on an Illumina HiSeq 2000. Amplification of TCR beta CDR3 regions was carried out from RNA transcripts. For the first round of RT-PCR on the TCR CDR3, the HTBI primer set was used together with the Qiagen OneStep RT-PCR kit. TCRdb trimmed the raw reads at Q25, called clones with MiXCR and kept productive beta chains. Each entry merges the rows of one CDR3 protein and shows their most common DNA and genes. Counted in this sample were hundreds of thousands of distinct CDR3 sequences; about 45% of them appeared once. Of the sample, roughly 7.2% falls within the top ten clones. Specimen: peripheral blood or thyroid tissue (not recorded which). The receptors originated from an adult man with Graves' disease, either hyperthyroidism or ophthalmopathy (not recorded which).

This clonotype has a count of ten or more. The chain employs TRBV29-1 and TRBJ1-2; no clear D gene. The CDR3 contains 11 residues. Trimming left V 2 bases short and J 4 bases short, with 5 bases between. Looked up from germline, CDR1 is SQVTM and CDR2 is ANQGSEA. The CDR3 loop is CSVELSYGYTF. The CDR3 DNA reads TGCAGCGTTGAACTCTCCTATGGCTACACCTTC.

This clonotype is a singleton in its sample. The gene calls are TRBV2 and TRBJ1-6, with 7 bases fitting TRBD1. Germline-derived CDR1 and CDR2 are SNHLY and FYNNEI. The V segment lost 3 bases and the J segment 8 bases; nucleotides outside the gene matches: 10. CDR3 length equals 16 residues. The CDR3 region has the DNA TGTGCCAGCAGTGAGACAGGGATCGATGGTCATTCACCCCTCCACTTT. Translated, it gives CASSETGIDGHSPLHF.

This chain connects TRBV20-1 to TRBJ1-1; D unclear. V shed 6 bases and J shed 4 bases, with 15 bases lying between them. The V gene's germline CDR1 is DFQATT and CDR2 SNEGSKA (reference sequence). The length of the CDR3 is 13 residues. In DNA, the CDR3 is TGCAGTGCGCAGAGGGCTGACTCCACTGAAGCTTTCTTT. Protein product: CSAQRADSTEAFF.

This chain uses TRBV20-1 with TRBJ2-5; 8 bases map to TRBD2. V shed 5 bases, J shed 9 bases, and the junction held 8 bases outside the gene matches. Germline CDR1 is DFQATT and CDR2 is SNEGSKA (reference sequence). CDR3 size: 12 residues. CDR3 amino acids: CSAGVQRGSQYF. The CDR3 DNA sequence: TGCAGTGCTGGAGTGCAGCGGGGGTCCCAGTACTTC.

The rearrangement joins TRBV10-3 to TRBJ1-1; a possible D gene is TRBD1 (5 bases). Germline CDR1 and CDR2: ENHRY and SYGVKD. V shed 7 bases and J shed 2 bases, with 11 bases lying between them. The CDR3 is made up of 13 amino acids. CDR3 sequence reads: CAINSGLNTEAFF. CDR3 nucleotide sequence: TGTGCCATCAATTCGGGGCTTAACACTGAAGCTTTCTTT.

The rearrangement joins TRBV5-1 to TRBJ1-1, with 7 positions matching TRBD1. Germline assignment: CDR1 SGHRS and CDR2 YFSETQ. The CDR3 is 14 amino acids. Trimming removed 0 bases from V and 11 bases from J; junction bases left unmatched: 10. The CDR3 region is CASSLGDSGMGAFF. In DNA form, the CDR3 reads TGCGCCAGCAGCTTGGGGGACAGTGGCATGGGGGCTTTCTTT.

This clonotype was picked up a small number of times. The CDR3 loop reads CASSFFSGGNTEAFF. In DNA, the CDR3 is TGTGCCAGCAGTTTTTTTAGTGGCGGCAACACTGAAGCTTTCTTT. This chain links TRBV12-3 or TRBV12-4 with TRBJ1-1, with D hard to call. V was pared by 3 bases and J by 2 bases, with 13 bases between. This CDR3 contains 15 residues.

The V gene is TRBV7-8, the J gene TRBJ1-5; D unresolved. The germline V gene has CDR1 SGHVS and CDR2 FQNEAQ. The CDR3 spans 15 residues. V shed 6 bases and J shed 7 bases, with 19 bases lying between them. Here the CDR3 reads CASSYIRQVNQPQHF. In nucleotides, the CDR3 is TGTGCCAGCAGTTACATCAGGCAGGTCAACCAGCCCCAGCATTTT.

The gene calls are TRBV7-9 and TRBJ1-2; no firm D call. This CDR3 contains 13 residues. Trimming stripped 6 bases from V and 3 bases from J, with 11 bases between. Germline lookup yields CDR1 SEHNR and CDR2 FQNEAQ (reference sequence). The CDR3 spells CASSLPGYYGYTF. The CDR3 nucleotides are TGTGCCAGCAGTTTACCGGGGTACTATGGCTACACCTTC.